Each of the 22 T cell receptor beta chains below was sequenced from the same sample in a study of shared clonotypes between healthy human individuals. Positive CCR7 selection of CD45RO-negative cells yielded the naive CD8 cells, and terminally differentiated effector memory CD45RA+ cells were excluded. Only in-frame clones appear in the TCRdb table, and some are missing; sequencing was by immunoSEQ multiplex PCR. The sample yields around 2.1 million clones, about 92% seen once. Sequenced material: naive CD8+ T cells from PBMCs. The receptors were gathered from a man aged 18 to 35 in good health. Some clones in this sample may be carry-over from other donors' samples.

The rearrangement joins TRBV5-1 to TRBJ2-7, with a possible D match to TRBD2 (7 bases). V was shortened by 0 bases and J by 9 bases, with 19 bases between the two germline ends. Germline loops: CDR1 SGHRS, CDR2 YFSETQ. The CDR3 is 15 amino acids. CDR3 in DNA: TGCGCCAGCAGCTTGGTTGCGGGGGCCGCGGACGTGCAGTACTTC. Its translation: CASSLVAGAADVQYF.

The chain is built from TRBV30 and TRBJ1-2; 7 nucleotides match TRBD1. Germline V lookup: CDR1 GTSNPN, CDR2 SVGIG (reference sequence). The CDR3 has 14 residues. With V trimmed by 0 bases and J by 5 bases, 6 bases remained unmatched. CDR3 region: CAWSVDRDPYGYTF. The CDR3 nucleotides are TGTGCCTGGAGTGTAGACAGGGATCCTTATGGCTACACCTTC.

This chain connects TRBV11-3 to TRBJ2-1; D is perhaps TRBD2 (6 bases). V lost 3 bases and J 4 bases, leaving 13 bases between the germline ends. CDR3 size: 15 residues. Germline lookup yields CDR1 SGHNT and CDR2 YENEEA. Written as DNA, the CDR3 is TGTGCCAGCAGCTTGGGCGGGAATGCTTACAATGAGCAGTTCTTC. It is translated as CASSLGGNAYNEQFF.

The rearrangement links TRBV7-6 to TRBJ2-3, with 9 bases that match TRBD1. Germline values: CDR1 SGHVS, CDR2 FNYEAQ. V was clipped by 1 base and J by 5 bases; unmatched bases: 1. This CDR3 region has 14 residues. CDR3 nucleotide sequence: TGTGCCAGCAGCTTAGGGACAGGGGAAGATACGCAGTATTTT. Translated, it gives CASSLGTGEDTQYF.

The chain combines TRBV4-1 with TRBJ2-2; no clear D gene. The CDR3 loop spans 17 amino acids. V lost 0 bases and J lost 0, with 11 bases in between. Germline V lookup: CDR1 MGHRA, CDR2 YSYEKL. The CDR3 reads CASSQDLETANTGELFF. The DNA for the CDR3 is TGCGCCAGCAGCCAAGATCTTGAGACTGCGAACACCGGGGAGCTGTTTTTT.

The genes are TRBV2 and TRBJ2-1; 10 nucleotides match TRBD1. V was pared by 9 bases and J by 3 bases, with 5 bases of the junction left unmatched. Germline loops: CDR1 SNHLY, CDR2 FYNNEI. There are 14 residues in the CDR3. DNA of the CDR3: TGTGCCAGGGGACAGGGGACAAACTACAATGAGCAGTTCTTC. Encoded protein: CARGQGTNYNEQFF.

The chain is built from TRBV5-1 and TRBJ2-1; D gene unclear. The V end lost 4 bases, the J end lost 7 bases, and 15 bases lay between the germline ends. Germline V gene data show CDR1 as SGHRS and CDR2 as YFSETQ. The length of the CDR3 is 14 residues. The CDR3 sequence: CASSPGGYLNEQFF. The CDR3 DNA sequence: TGCGCCAGCAGCCCGGGTGGCTATTTGAATGAGCAGTTCTTC. Variable domain in full (rest from reference TRBV5-1 and TRBJ2-1): KAGVTQTPRYLIKTRGQQVTLSCSPISGHRSVSWYQQTPGQGLQFLFEYFSETQRNKGNFPGRFSGRQFSNSRSEMNVSTLELGDSALYLCASSPGGYLNEQFFGPGTRLTVL.

The chain combines TRBV6-5 with TRBJ2-2; 7 bases agree with TRBD2. The ends lost 8 bases at V and 0 bases at J; junction bases unmatched: 6. The CDR3 runs to 15 residues. CDR1 is MNHEY, CDR2 SVGAGI, per germline. The CDR3 here is CASGWGGANTGELFF. In DNA, the CDR3 is TGTGCCAGCGGCTGGGGAGGGGCGAACACCGGGGAGCTGTTTTTT.

This chain connects TRBV7-9 to TRBJ2-7; 12 bases fit TRBD2. The trim removed 0 bases at V and 4 bases at J, leaving 10 bases unmatched. CDR3 size: 18 residues. Looked up from germline, CDR1 is SEHNR and CDR2 is FQNEAQ (reference sequence). In nucleotides, the CDR3 is TGTGCCAGCAGCTTAGCGAGGACTAGCGGGACCGACACTTACGAGCAGTACTTC. This encodes CASSLARTSGTDTYEQYF.

The chain joins TRBV7-6 to TRBJ2-7; 14 positions match TRBD2. Unmatched junction bases numbered 7, after V lost 1 base and J lost 2 bases. This CDR3 has 18 amino acids. Looked up from germline, CDR1 is SGHVS and CDR2 is FNYEAQ. CDR3 protein: CASSLGGSTSGRAYEQYF. Here the CDR3 DNA reads TGTGCCAGCAGCTTAGGTGGTTCGACTAGCGGGAGGGCCTACGAGCAGTACTTC.

This clone appeared once. The rearrangement joins TRBV4-1 to TRBJ2-3, with D possibly being TRBD2 (6 bases). Germline CDR1 reads MGHRA; CDR2 reads YSYEKL. Deletions cut 4 bases from V and 0 bases from J, with 11 bases between. This CDR3 region has 15 residues. The CDR3 here is CASSLRLGSTDTQYF. CDR3 coding DNA: TGCGCCAGCAGCCTAAGACTAGGAAGCACAGATACGCAGTATTTT.

The chain has TRBV4-3 and TRBJ2-5; no clear D. CDR3 length: 13 amino acids. V was shortened by 0 bases and J by 9 bases, with 11 bases between the two germline ends. The V gene's germline CDR1 is LGHNA and CDR2 YSLEER. Here the CDR3 reads CASSQDGGIAQYF. CDR3 coding DNA: TGCGCCAGCAGCCAAGATGGTGGGATAGCCCAGTACTTC.

The table lists this clone with a count of one. This rearrangement joins TRBV7-9 to TRBJ1-4; D unresolved. The CDR3 loop spans 15 amino acids. With 1 base removed from V and 7 bases from J, the gap between germline ends came to 13 bases. Germline CDR1 SEHNR, CDR2 FQNEAQ (reference sequence). The CDR3 region has the DNA TGTGCCAGCAGCTTAGGAACTTCCTATGGTGAAAAACTGTTTTTT. Protein sequence: CASSLGTSYGEKLFF.

This chain joins TRBV9 and TRBJ2-3, with TRBD2 matching 8 bases. Unmatched junction bases numbered 8, after V lost 2 bases and J lost 6 bases. Germline CDR1 reads SGDLS; CDR2 reads YYNGEE. This CDR3 has 15 amino acids. CDR3: CASSVSGSITDTQYF. The CDR3 coding sequence is TGTGCCAGCAGCGTGAGCGGGAGTATTACGGATACGCAGTATTTT.

The gene calls are TRBV9 and TRBJ1-2, with D uncertain. This CDR3 has 13 amino acids. Germline V gene data show CDR1 as SGDLS and CDR2 as YYNGEE. Trimming took 3 bases from V and 1 from J, leaving 7 bases between them. CDR3 in DNA: TGTGCCAGCAGCGCGGCTCTTAACTATGGCTACACCTTC. It encodes CASSAALNYGYTF.

This clone was found once. V is TRBV6-5 and J is TRBJ2-3; a weak D match, TRBD2 (6 bases). CDR3 size: 16 residues. The V and J ends lost 3 bases and 5 bases respectively, with 18 bases between them. CDR1 is MNHEY, CDR2 SVGAGI, per germline. The CDR3 nucleotides are TGTGCCAGCAGTTATAGAAGTAGCGGTTTGGGAGATACGCAGTATTTT. Translated, it gives CASSYRSSGLGDTQYF.

The chain joins TRBV14 to TRBJ2-7; D is unresolved. The V gene lost 2 bases and the J gene lost 7 bases, with 6 bases spanning the gap. CDR3 size: 11 residues. CDR1 is SGHDN, CDR2 FVKESK, per germline. The CDR3 region is CASSQTGEQYF. In DNA form, the CDR3 reads TGTGCCAGCAGCCAAACGGGTGAGCAGTACTTC.

Regarding this clone: At one of its ends the junction is not consistent with the germline gene, which may arise from a read error. The chain joins TRBV11-2 to TRBJ2-1; 12 bases match TRBD2. This CDR3 has 16 amino acids. Looked up from germline, CDR1 is SGHAT and CDR2 is FQNNGV. CDR3 region: CASSLGASGRGNEQFF. The CDR3 DNA sequence: TGTGCCAGCAGTTTAGGGGCTAGCGGGAGGGGCAATGAGCAGTTCTTC.

V is TRBV16 and J is TRBJ2-1, with TRBD2 matching 8 bases. Germline V CDR1 and CDR2: KGHSY, FQNENV. The V segment lost 4 bases and the J segment 7 bases; nucleotides outside the gene matches: 12. The length of the CDR3 is 16 residues. CDR3 DNA: TGTGCCAGCAGCCCCGATCTAGCGGGCTCCTTGAATGAGCAGTTCTTC. Translation gives CASSPDLAGSLNEQFF.

Points on this clone: Other DNA sequences in the sample encode the same CDR3. This rearrangement joins TRBV27 to TRBJ1-1; 9 nucleotides agree with TRBD1. Germline trimming cut 6 bases from V and 4 bases from J; bases unmatched to any gene: 3. The CDR3 contains 13 residues. Per the germline V gene, CDR1 is MNHEY and CDR2 is SMNVEV (reference sequence). CDR3 residues: CASRTGGRTEAFF. The DNA for the CDR3 is TGTGCCAGCAGGACAGGGGGGCGCACTGAAGCTTTCTTT.

The chain combines TRBV11-2 with TRBJ2-7; D could derive from TRBD1 or TRBD2 (5 bases each). The ends were cut back, 11 bases at V and 2 bases at J, with 16 bases in the middle. CDR1 SGHAT and CDR2 FQNNGV come from the germline V gene. This CDR3 is 13 amino acids long. For the CDR3, the DNA is TGTGCCGCGCGGGCGACAGAAACCTACGAGCAGTACTTC. Translating gives CAARATETYEQYF.

The chain links TRBV2 to TRBJ2-7; D tentatively fits TRBD1 or TRBD2 (5 bases each). CDR1 is SNHLY, CDR2 FYNNEI, per germline. CDR3 length: 14 residues. Trimming stripped 5 bases from V and 5 bases from J, with 16 bases between. DNA of the CDR3: TGTGCCAGCAGTCCCATTTTCCGGGGCAACGAGCAGTACTTC. It translates to CASSPIFRGNEQYF.